A selection of T cell receptor beta chains follows, all from one sample in a study of cytomegalovirus exposure and HLA in healthy donors. TCRdb's copy holds only in-frame clones and misses some; the assay was immunoSEQ multiplex PCR. The table shows under 120,000 clones, with approximately 70% occurring only once. The sample taken for sequencing was PBMCs. The receptors were gathered from a man aged 30 to 45 in good health and CMV-seropositive. The CDR3 runs from the conserved cysteine through the conserved F or W.

v_gene	j_gene	CDR3aa
TRBV15	TRBJ2-7	CATRPDSSYEQYF
TRBV6-5	TRBJ1-2	CASQSPGQGASRYTF
TRBV2	TRBJ2-5	CASEASGGAQYF
TRBV18	TRBJ1-1	CASSPTWGGDTEAFF
TRBV4-2	TRBJ2-5	CASSQELAGGGETQYF
TRBV29-1	TRBJ1-2	CSVYSADGFSYGYTF
TRBV5-4	TRBJ2-7	CASSFGTGNYEQYF
TRBV19	TRBJ1-5	CASSSTWGGNQPQHF
TRBV6-4	TRBJ2-3	CASRRGLAWITDTQYF
TRBV6-1	TRBJ2-3	CASSGDRGGNTQYF
TRBV28	TRBJ1-2	CASSLQGSYGYTF
TRBV6-5	TRBJ2-7	CASSYSPQGGYEQYF
TRBV10-3	TRBJ2-2	CAIPTSGITGELFF